This T cell receptor (beta chain) was identified in a study of identical twins. The study's findings and limits: Abundant beta clonotypes from cord blood had fewer insertions, unlike memory repertoires, which showed none.

MiXCR, applied by TCRdb to the 5' RACE reads, yields one record per CDR3 protein. The table shows about 210,000 distinct CDR3 sequences, with roughly 10% occurring only once. Per the germline V gene, CDR1 is SGHTA and CDR2 is FQGNSA. V shed 1 base, J shed 3 bases, and the junction held 1 base outside the gene matches. The CDR3 loop spans 15 amino acids. There are many counts of this clonotype. Antigen: not known. The specimen was memory (CD45RO+) T cells sorted from blood. This receptor was identified in a woman under 30 in good health. V and J are TRBV7-2 and TRBJ2-3; 10 bases match TRBD2. The CDR3 reads CASSLEAGGTDTQYF. The CDR3 bases are TGTGCCAGCAGCTTAGAAGCGGGAGGGACAGATACGCAGTATTTT.